Below are 8 T cell receptor beta chains sequenced from a single sample in a study of PD-L1 blockade in urothelial cancer (dated by TCRdb to about 2017). Receptor amplification or capture employed the immunoSEQ multiplex PCR assay. TCRdb limited this immuneACCESS table to in-frame rearrangements with V and J called. A share of clones is missing; checked studies link under half to unresolved V genes, and the rest is unexplained. This sample has over 65,000 clones in its table, and around four fifths of those were observed once. The top ten constitute 4.7% of the sample. The sample here was PBMCs, taken around atezolizumab (anti-PD-L1) treatment. These receptors all stem from a man in his 70s with urothelial cancer.

The V call is TRBV18, the J call TRBJ2-3; D ambiguous. V was clipped by 6 bases and J by 4 bases, with 14 bases between them. The CDR3 sequence is 14 residues long. Germline assignment: CDR1 KGHSH and CDR2 LQKENI. The CDR3 DNA reads TGTGCCAGCTCGACACTTTCTGGCGCAGATACGCAGTATTTT. Protein product: CASSTLSGADTQYF.

The V and J genes are TRBV6-4 and TRBJ2-1, with 7 bases fitting TRBD2. Germline loops: CDR1 MRHNA, CDR2 SNTAGT. V dropped 3 bases and J dropped 1; count of bases not matched to a gene: 9. This CDR3 spans 17 amino acids. Here the CDR3 DNA reads TGTGCCAGCAGTGAGTCGGCGGGCGGGAGTTCCTACAATGAGCAGTTCTTC. This sequence encodes CASSESAGGSSYNEQFF.

The J gene is TRBJ2-6, the V gene TRBV11-3, with D possibly matching TRBD1 (5 bases). This CDR3 comprises 16 residues. Germline-derived CDR1 and CDR2 are SGHNT and YENEEA. Trimming removed 4 bases at V and 0 bases at J, with 10 bases between. CDR3 nucleotides: TGTGCCAGCAGCTCTCGGACAACCTCTGGGGCCAACGTCCTGACTTTC. This translates into CASSSRTTSGANVLTF.

Details on this clone: Other DNA sequences within the sample encode an identical CDR3. The rearrangement links TRBV6-5 to TRBJ2-5; 7 bases align to TRBD2. Per the germline V gene, CDR1 is MNHEY and CDR2 is SVGAGI. The ends lost 6 bases at V and 1 base at J; junction bases unmatched: 8. CDR3 length: 15 amino acids. CDR3 region: CASRRTGTTQETQYF. In nucleotides, the CDR3 is TGTGCCAGCAGAAGAACCGGGACTACCCAAGAGACCCAGTACTTC.

This chain uses TRBV6-5 with TRBJ2-7, with 9 bases identical to TRBD2. V shed 6 bases and J 6 bases; nucleotides not matched to a gene: 9. Germline CDR1 and CDR2: MNHEY and SVGAGI. The CDR3 has 14 amino acids. The CDR3 here is CASSLTSGPGEQYF. In nucleotides, the CDR3 is TGTGCCAGCAGCCTGACTAGCGGCCCGGGCGAGCAGTACTTC.

The chain couples TRBV28 to TRBJ1-1; 8 bases map to TRBD1. Germline values: CDR1 MDHEN, CDR2 SYDVKM. This CDR3 is built from 20 residues. Trimming removed 3 bases from V and 4 bases from J; junction bases left unmatched: 22. CDR3 sequence: CASSFWAGGVRFEVGTEAFF. CDR3 DNA: TGTGCCAGCAGTTTCTGGGCAGGGGGCGTACGTTTCGAGGTGGGCACTGAAGCTTTCTTT.

This clone has just one count. V usage is TRBV19 and J usage is TRBJ2-3; TRBD1 agrees at 8 bases. Germline CDR1 LNHDA, CDR2 SQIVND (reference sequence). Trimming cost V 5 bases and J 3 bases; bases outside gene matches: 4. This CDR3 is 14 amino acids long. Here the CDR3 DNA reads TGTGCCAGTAGTCCGGACAGGGCGACAGATACGCAGTATTTT. Its protein product is CASSPDRATDTQYF.

The V and J genes are TRBV30 and TRBJ2-1; 10 bases agree with TRBD2. CDR3 length: 14 amino acids. Germline CDR1 is GTSNPN and CDR2 is SVGIG (reference sequence). J lost 5 bases, V lost 2 bases, and 3 bases had no gene match. CDR3 in amino acids: CAWSLAGVNNEQFF. The CDR3 nucleotides read TGTGCCTGGAGTCTAGCGGGAGTAAACAATGAGCAGTTCTTC.